These 10 T cell receptor beta chains originate from one sample sequenced in a study of blood T cell repertoires in COVID-19. Clones were read by immunoSEQ multiplex PCR, and TCRdb kept only the in-frame ones, dropping some. The sample holds 60,000 to 80,000 clones, approximately 84% seen once. The sample was peripheral blood. The source is a man aged 45-65 years with active COVID-19.

This rearrangement joins TRBV6-2 or TRBV6-3 to TRBJ2-7; D unclear. Germline assignment: CDR1 MNHEY and CDR2 SVGEGT. The CDR3 loop spans 17 amino acids. V gave up 5 bases and J gave up 6 bases, with 26 bases separating them. CDR3 bases: TGTGCCAGCAGTGGTCCACCTGTGATGGCTGGTCCAGTCGAGCAGTACTTC. Translating gives CASSGPPVMAGPVEQYF.

This rearrangement joins TRBV27 to TRBJ1-1, with D possibly being TRBD1 (5 bases). V was shortened by 2 bases and J by 0 bases, with 16 bases between the two germline ends. The CDR3 is 17 amino acids. Germline V gene lookup returns CDR1 MNHEY and CDR2 SMNVEV (reference sequence). As DNA, the CDR3 is TGTGCCAGCAGTTTAACGCGGGGCGGATGGCTGAACACTGAAGCTTTCTTT. As protein: CASSLTRGGWLNTEAFF.

The CDR3 reads CASSDRGNSGNTIYF. CDR3 bases: TGCGCCAGCAGTGATCGGGGAAACTCTGGAAACACCATATATTTT. V is TRBV10-2 and J is TRBJ1-3; D is unclear. This CDR3 has 15 residues. The V gene's germline CDR1 is WSHSY and CDR2 SAAADI. V was clipped by 3 bases and J by 0 bases, with 9 bases between them.

The chain links TRBV6-4 to TRBJ1-5, with 7 nucleotides matching TRBD1. V lost 8 bases to trimming and J lost 6 bases; unmatched junction nucleotides: 7. The CDR3 sequence is 13 residues long. Per germline, CDR1 MRHNA and CDR2 SNTAGT. CDR3 nucleotide sequence: TGTGCCAGCGGGCCCCAGGGGGGTCAGCCCCAGCATTTT. Its protein is CASGPQGGQPQHF.

The genes are TRBV2 and TRBJ2-3; D is undetermined. Trimming cost V 4 bases and J 0 bases, with 17 bases left between them. The germline V gene encodes CDR1 SNHLY and CDR2 FYNNEI. The CDR3 is 17 residues long. The DNA of the CDR3 is TGTGCCAGCAGTGCCCGCCTGCAGGTTACTAGCACAGATACGCAGTATTTT. Protein sequence: CASSARLQVTSTDTQYF. The full variable domain, its missing parts supplied by reference TRBV2 and TRBJ2-3, is EPEVTQTPSHQVTQMGQEVILRCVPISNHLYFYWYRQILGQKVEFLVSFYNNEISEKSEIFDDQFSVERPDGSNFTLKIRSTKLEDSAMYFCASSARLQVTSTDTQYFGPGTRLTVL.

A few counts support this clone. The genes are TRBV5-4 and TRBJ1-6; D is unresolved. Trimming took off 3 bases at V and 9 bases at J, with 10 bases between the two ends. CDR3 length: 13 residues. In germline, CDR1 is SGHNT, CDR2 YYREEE (reference sequence). CDR3 region: CASSSSIGSPLHF. For the CDR3, the DNA is TGTGCCAGCAGCTCGTCGATCGGTTCACCCCTCCACTTT.

The chain links TRBV6-2 or TRBV6-3 to TRBJ1-2; possible D gene TRBD1, 6 bases. Germline V gene data show CDR1 as MNHEY and CDR2 as SVGEGT. Trimming took 5 bases from V and 4 from J, leaving 14 bases between them. This CDR3 comprises 14 residues. CDR3 region: CASSHDRPVYGYTF. The CDR3 nucleotides read TGTGCCAGCAGTCATGACAGGCCCGTCTATGGCTACACCTTC.

V usage is TRBV2 and J usage is TRBJ1-6; D is possibly TRBD1 (6 bases). Trimming left V 3 bases short and J 8 bases short, with 14 bases between. CDR3 size: 15 residues. From germline, CDR1 is SNHLY and CDR2 FYNNEI. The CDR3 region has the DNA TGTGCCAGCAGTGAGATTGGGGGCGGTGATTCACCCCTCCACTTT. Its protein product is CASSEIGGGDSPLHF.

The genes are TRBV12-3 or TRBV12-4 and TRBJ2-1; D is perhaps TRBD1 (6 bases). This CDR3 spans 12 amino acids. Trimming took off 5 bases at V and 4 bases at J, with 6 bases between the two ends. CDR3 residues: CASSGQYNEQFF. The CDR3 nucleotides read TGTGCCAGCAGTGGACAGTACAATGAGCAGTTCTTC.

The chain joins TRBV6-4 to TRBJ2-7; 8 nucleotides line up with TRBD2. J lost 0 bases, V lost 6 bases, and 4 bases had no gene match. This CDR3 is built from 14 residues. In germline, CDR1 is MRHNA, CDR2 SNTAGT. CDR3 amino acids: CASRRTSRSYEQYF. In DNA form, the CDR3 reads TGTGCCAGCAGACGGACTAGCCGCTCCTACGAGCAGTACTTC.